Following are 21 T cell receptor beta chains from one sample sequenced in a study of blood T cell repertoires in COVID-19. TCRdb's table, derived via immunoSEQ multiplex PCR, lists solely in-frame clones and lacks some. The sample consists of over 95,000 clones, approximately 84% of them appearing once. Sequencing was performed on peripheral blood. The receptor set was obtained from a woman aged 60-70 years with acute or convalescent COVID-19.

The chain combines TRBV5-1 with TRBJ1-1, with D perhaps TRBD1 (5 bases). This CDR3 contains 15 residues. V lost 2 bases and J 0 bases, leaving 11 bases between the germline ends. Germline CDR1 SGHRS, CDR2 YFSETQ. CDR3 in DNA: TGCGCCAGCAGCTTATCAGGGTTTATGAACACTGAAGCTTTCTTT. Translation: CASSLSGFMNTEAFF.

V is TRBV28 and J is TRBJ1-2, with 8 bases lining up with TRBD1. V lost 6 bases to trimming and J lost 4 bases; unmatched junction nucleotides: 16. The germline V gene encodes CDR1 MDHEN and CDR2 SYDVKM. The CDR3 contains 17 residues. This CDR3 is CASSQNSDRVGGYGYTF. The CDR3 nucleotides read TGTGCCAGCAGCCAAAACTCGGACAGGGTGGGAGGCTATGGCTACACCTTC.

This clone was recorded only once. The chain has TRBV30 and TRBJ2-3; TRBD1 aligns across 8 bases. CDR1 and CDR2 from the germline V gene are GTSNPN and SVGIG (reference sequence). This CDR3 contains 13 residues. The V gene end was trimmed by 4 bases and the J gene end by 1 base; junction bases not matched to a gene: 1. CDR3 DNA: TGTGCCTGGAAGACAGGGGGCACAGATACGCAGTATTTT. It specifies CAWKTGGTDTQYF.

The chain couples TRBV6-1 to TRBJ1-5, with a weak D call TRBD1 (5 bases). The germline V gene has CDR1 MNHNS and CDR2 SASEGT. V lost 2 bases to trimming and J lost 7 bases, with 12 bases between them. The CDR3 length is 14 residues. The CDR3, as DNA: TGTGCCAGCAGTGAACAGGGAACCGAGCAGCCCCAGCATTTT. Its translation is CASSEQGTEQPQHF.

The chain couples TRBV7-2 to TRBJ1-2, with D tentatively TRBD1 (5 bases). CDR1 is SGHTA, CDR2 FQGNSA, per germline. V lost 1 base, J lost 7 bases, and 10 bases lay in between. CDR3 size: 13 residues. The CDR3 spells CASSLVGALGYTF. CDR3 coding DNA: TGTGCCAGCAGCTTAGTAGGGGCACTTGGCTACACCTTC. The whole variable domain, filled in from reference TRBV7-2 and TRBJ1-2, reads GAGVSQSPSNKVTEKGKDVELRCDPISGHTALYWYRQSLGQGLEFLIYFQGNSAPDKSGLPSDRFSAERTGGSVSTLTIQRTQQEDSAVYLCASSLVGALGYTFGSGTRLTVV.

The chain employs TRBV27 and TRBJ1-1; no reliable D call. In germline, CDR1 is MNHEY, CDR2 SMNVEV (reference sequence). The CDR3 is 13 residues long. V was clipped by 2 bases and J by 4 bases, with 8 bases between them. The CDR3 sequence is CASSLMRGTEAFF. The CDR3 bases are TGTGCCAGCAGTTTAATGCGGGGCACTGAAGCTTTCTTT.

This clone was detected once. The chain has TRBV21-1 and TRBJ2-1; TRBD1 is the table's D call and was not checked against the DNA. TRBV21-1 is designated a pseudogene. This CDR3 is 11 amino acids long. The CDR3 here is CASSKGHEQFF. CDR3 nucleotides: TGTGCCAGCAGCAAAGGGCATGAGCAGTTCTTC.

The chain links TRBV27 to TRBJ1-3, with 8 bases lining up with TRBD1. The CDR3 is made up of 14 amino acids. Germline V gene lookup returns CDR1 MNHEY and CDR2 SMNVEV (reference sequence). The V gene end was trimmed by 5 bases and the J gene end by 4 bases; junction bases not matched to a gene: 4. The CDR3 coding sequence is TGTGCCAGCAGTGAGGACAGGGTCGGAAACACCATATATTTT. Encoded protein: CASSEDRVGNTIYF.

V and J are TRBV7-2 and TRBJ1-2; 7 bases agree with TRBD1. Germline lookup yields CDR1 SGHTA and CDR2 FQGNSA. V shed 2 bases, J shed 6 bases, and the junction held 12 bases outside the gene matches. CDR3 size: 16 residues. CDR3 nucleotides: TGTGCCAGCAGCTTACTCGCCCGACAGGGAGCGGATGGCTACACCTTC. It translates to CASSLLARQGADGYTF. Complete variable domain (other parts from reference TRBV7-2 and TRBJ1-2): GAGVSQSPSNKVTEKGKDVELRCDPISGHTALYWYRQSLGQGLEFLIYFQGNSAPDKSGLPSDRFSAERTGGSVSTLTIQRTQQEDSAVYLCASSLLARQGADGYTFGSGTRLTVV.

This rearrangement joins TRBV30 to TRBJ1-4, with a weak D call TRBD1 (6 bases). V lost 0 bases to trimming and J lost 0 bases, with 8 bases between them. Per germline, CDR1 GTSNPN and CDR2 SVGIG (reference sequence). The CDR3 is 15 residues long. CDR3 sequence reads: CAWSVGATTNEKLFF. The CDR3 coding sequence is TGTGCCTGGAGTGTGGGGGCTACAACTAATGAAAAACTGTTTTTT.

The sample holds many counts of this clone. This sequence joins TRBV30 and TRBJ1-2; D is perhaps TRBD1 (5 bases). CDR3 length equals 13 residues. Deletions cut 3 bases from V and 5 bases from J, with 13 bases between. Germline lookup yields CDR1 GTSNPN and CDR2 SVGIG (reference sequence). The CDR3 DNA sequence: TGTGCCTGGAGCAAGGGGTTTGAGTATGGCTACACCTTC. This encodes CAWSKGFEYGYTF.

This clone was counted a single time. The chain uses TRBV2 and TRBJ2-7, with a possible D match to TRBD1 (7 bases). Germline CDR1 is SNHLY and CDR2 is FYNNEI. V was pared by 4 bases and J by 7 bases, with 17 bases between. This CDR3 has 14 residues. The CDR3 sequence is CASSGRGAVREQYF. The CDR3 nucleotides read TGTGCCAGCAGTGGCAGGGGGGCCGTACGGGAGCAGTACTTC.

The chain recombines TRBV5-4 with TRBJ2-2; TRBD2 aligns across 11 bases. V lost 0 bases to trimming and J lost 5 bases; unmatched junction nucleotides: 3. CDR3 length: 16 amino acids. Germline V gene data show CDR1 as SGHNT and CDR2 as YYREEE (reference sequence). As DNA, the CDR3 is TGTGCCAGCAGCTTGGGGGGACTAGCGGTAACCGGGGAGCTGTTTTTT. This encodes CASSLGGLAVTGELFF.

This clone was observed a single time. The chain uses TRBV30 and TRBJ2-5; 10 bases line up with TRBD2. The CDR3 sequence is 14 residues long. J lost 7 bases, V lost 1 base, and 6 bases had no gene match. The V gene's germline CDR1 is GTSNPN and CDR2 SVGIG (reference sequence). DNA of the CDR3: TGTGCCTGGAGTGCTAGCGGGGGCGCGAGGACCCAGTACTTC. It encodes CAWSASGGARTQYF.

This sequence joins TRBV2 and TRBJ1-3, with a weak D call TRBD1 (5 bases). Trimming pared 8 bases from V and 6 bases from J, leaving 29 bases between. CDR3 size: 18 residues. Germline V gene lookup returns CDR1 SNHLY and CDR2 FYNNEI. The CDR3, as DNA: TGTGCCAGCGTACCCCCAGGTCTCGGCGGGGCTTCGGTAAACACCATATATTTT. Its translation: CASVPPGLGGASVNTIYF.

As DNA, the CDR3 is TGTGCCAGCAGCCAACAGCTCAGGGGGGCTGGGGATGGCTACACCTTC. This codes for CASSQQLRGAGDGYTF. This chain joins TRBV4-2 and TRBJ1-2; TRBD1 matches 7 bases. The germline V gene has CDR1 LGHNA and CDR2 YNFKEQ. V shed 2 bases, J shed 6 bases, and the junction held 12 bases outside the gene matches. The CDR3 has 16 residues.

V usage is TRBV28 and J usage is TRBJ1-4, with a weak D call TRBD1 (5 bases). This CDR3 is built from 14 residues. The germline CDR1 and CDR2 sequences are MDHEN and SYDVKM. Trimming left V 4 bases short and J 8 bases short, with 14 bases between. The CDR3 DNA reads TGTGCCAGCAGTTGGGTCAGGCGGGGGGAAAAACTGTTTTTT. Its translation: CASSWVRRGEKLFF.

The chain employs TRBV7-3 and TRBJ2-2; 7 bases are a match to TRBD1. The CDR3 covers 14 residues. Unmatched junction bases numbered 3, after V lost 0 bases and J lost 8 bases. Germline V lookup: CDR1 SGHTA, CDR2 FQGTGA. CDR3 sequence (DNA): TGTGCCAGCAGCTTAACAAGGGGGCAGGGGGAGCTGTTTTTT. This translates into CASSLTRGQGELFF.

The V and J genes are TRBV20-1 and TRBJ1-4, with TRBD1 as a possible D gene (5 bases). The CDR3 runs 14 residues. V was shortened by 3 bases and J by 8 bases, with 16 bases between the two germline ends. Germline V CDR1 and CDR2: DFQATT, SNEGSKA (reference sequence). The CDR3 reads CSASQLGDAEKLFF. As DNA, the CDR3 is TGCAGTGCTAGTCAGTTAGGGGATGCGGAAAAACTGTTTTTT.

The V call is TRBV28, the J call TRBJ1-2; a possible D gene is TRBD1 (5 bases). Looked up from germline, CDR1 is MDHEN and CDR2 is SYDVKM. Trimming left V 3 bases short and J 6 bases short, with 14 bases between. This CDR3 is 14 amino acids long. The CDR3 region is CASSFIRGGDGYTF. Here the CDR3 DNA reads TGTGCCAGCAGTTTTATTAGGGGAGGAGATGGCTACACCTTC.

The count of this clone is one. The chain combines TRBV5-8 with TRBJ2-7; D uncertain. The germline V gene encodes CDR1 SGHTS and CDR2 YDEGEE. Trimming shortened V by 4 bases and J by 0 bases, and 8 bases separated the two germline ends. The CDR3 length is 13 residues. The DNA of the CDR3 is TGTGCCAGCAGCCAAACTAACTCCTACGAGCAGTACTTC. Translating it yields CASSQTNSYEQYF. Together with reference TRBV5-8 and TRBJ2-7, the CDR3 gives the full variable domain: EAGVTQSPTHLIKTRGQQATLRCSPISGHTSVYWYQQALGLGLQFLLWYDEGEERNRGNFPPRFSGRQFPNYSSELNVNALELEDSALYLCASSQTNSYEQYFGPGTRLTVT.